This TCR beta chain was profiled in a study of memory CD4+ T cells and cytomegalovirus serostatus. Study results and caveats: The CMV-associated TCR signature appears largely within the CD4+ memory repertoire.

The CDR3 spans 15 residues. V lost 0 bases and J lost 7; bases outside the gene matches: 9. CDR1 ENHRY and CDR2 SYGVKD come from the germline V gene. Sequenced by immunoSEQ multiplex PCR; TCRdb stores in-frame clones only, minus some. The profile covers about 60,000 clones, with roughly three quarters appearing a single time and 0.88% taken by the ten largest. Single viable CD3+CD4+CD8-CD45RO+ cells were sorted as the memory CD4+ T cells. Total CD4+ T cells were enriched by CD4 positive selection. As concerns this clone: Its antigen is undetermined.

This sequence joins TRBV10-3 and TRBJ2-7, with 7 bases identical to TRBD2. This TCR derives from an adult in good health and CMV-seronegative. Sequencing used memory CD4+ T cells from blood. The CDR3 bases are TGTGCCATCAGTGAGTCCGGGGGGACGACTATGGAGCAGTACTTC. Protein product: CAISESGGTTMEQYF.